This T cell receptor (beta chain) stems from a study of blood T cell repertoires in COVID-19. Profiling relied on immunoSEQ multiplex PCR, and the TCRdb table lists in-frame clones only, not all of them. There are 300,000 to 350,000 clones in the sample; around 87% occur only once, and around 4.4% lies in the top ten. Recruits, aged about 18 to 89 years, lived in under 25 US areas. Germline CDR1 and CDR2: MNHEY and SMNVEV (reference sequence). The CDR3 loop spans 13 amino acids. The V end was cut by 8 bases, the J end by 5 bases, with 15 bases between. This rearrangement joins TRBV27 to TRBJ1-2; tentatively, D is TRBD1 (5 bases). Sequences were obtained from PBMCs or T cells enriched from blood (not recorded which). The clonotype comes from a woman aged 18-29 years with acute COVID-19. The CDR3 DNA is TGTGCCAGCGGGCCTAGGGGCCCGTATGGCTACACCTTC. Its protein is CASGPRGPYGYTF.